This TCR beta chain stems from a study of T cell responses to AZD1222 COVID-19 vaccine. The V end lost 4 bases, the J end lost 6 bases, and 25 bases lay between the germline ends. The CDR3 runs to 17 residues. The germline gives CDR1 SGDLS, CDR2 YYNGEE. Comment on this clone: Its target is not known.

Data came from immunoSEQ multiplex PCR; TCRdb stores just in-frame clones and leaves some out. The repertoire holds 150,000 to 200,000 clones, around 92% seen once, with about 1.2% in the top ten. Study-level results: Regions 160-218 and 743-854 held dominance among vaccine-associated CD4 TCRs, which spanned spike. Once two AZD1222 doses were given, Spike-specific TCR breadth and depth went up.

The clonotype comes from an adult in good health. The sequencing here drew on peripheral blood, taken on day 0 of AZD1222 vaccination. The gene calls are TRBV9 and TRBJ1-2, with D possibly being TRBD1 (5 bases). The CDR3 region is CASSSRAGSAELHGYTF. CDR3 in DNA: TGTGCCAGCAGCTCCAGGGCAGGATCTGCAGAACTGCATGGCTACACCTTC.